This T cell receptor beta chain derives from a study of cytomegalovirus exposure and HLA in healthy donors. Overall study findings and caveats: A prior analysis recorded that most TCR beta V segments were productive about 87% or about 30% of the time. Later work showed greater clonal expansion in HLA-associated TCR beta chains than in equally common others.

Comments on this clone: The antigen is not known.

The CDR3 length is 14 residues. Germline values: CDR1 SGHVS, CDR2 FQNEAQ. Between the trimmed V and J ends, which lost 1 base and 3 bases, there was a span of 9 bases. The PCR had 60 Vbeta and 13 Jbeta primers. Repertoires were generated with immunoSEQ multiplex PCR, while TCRdb's copy carries only in-frame clones and drops some. The data contain 150,000 to 200,000 clones, 75% to 85% of them seen just once; the ten biggest clones take up approximately 2%. This receptor was identified in a woman aged 25 to 39 in good health and CMV-seronegative. The chain combines TRBV7-8 with TRBJ1-1; D remains unclear. The specimen sequenced was PBMCs. The CDR3 bases are TGTGCCAGCAGCTTAGGGCAGACATACACTGAAGCTTTCTTT. It specifies CASSLGQTYTEAFF.